Below, 2 T cell receptor beta chains from the same sample are listed, as sequenced in a study of immune cell composition in non-small cell lung cancer. Normal lung was sampled as far from the tumour as possible, at least 3 cm. Assay used: immunoSEQ multiplex PCR; TCRdb lists only in-frame clones, some missing. The repertoire holds under 9,000 clones, with 67% as singletons. Material for sequencing was non-adjacent lung tissue. The source is a human donor with non-small cell lung cancer.

The J gene is TRBJ2-1, the V gene TRBV9, with TRBD2 matching 12 bases. In germline, CDR1 is SGDLS, CDR2 YYNGEE. This CDR3 is built from 16 residues. Losses at the gene ends were 3 bases for V and 7 bases for J; bases not matched to a gene: 8. DNA of the CDR3: TGTGCCAGCAGCGGAAAAAGGACTAGCGGGGTTAATGAGCAGTTCTTC. It encodes CASSGKRTSGVNEQFF.

The J gene is TRBJ2-5, the V gene TRBV4-3; TRBD1 might be the D (5 bases). The CDR3 has 13 amino acids. V was cut by 0 bases and J by 4 bases, with 6 bases left in between. The germline gives CDR1 LGHNA, CDR2 YSLEER. The CDR3 loop reads CASSQEGRETQYF. The CDR3 coding sequence is TGCGCCAGCAGCCAAGAGGGGCGAGAGACCCAGTACTTC.